This T cell receptor beta chain derives from a study of T-cell reconstitution after alpha-beta-depleted transplantation in children (dated by TCRdb to about 2016). Regarding the study in general: Using TCR repertoire profiling, the study quantitatively followed how T-cell immune reconstitution unfolded in children after TCRalphabeta/CD19-depleted allogeneic hematopoietic cell transplantation.

Including cysteine and phenylalanine, the CDR3 has 14 amino acids. The DNA shown is the 42-base CDR3, in frame from base 1. V drops 2 bases and J drops 3 bases, leaving 12 bases in between. The germline V gene gives CDR1 as SGHRS and CDR2 as YFSETQ. Library construction relied on PCR. The data were produced on an Illumina HiSeq 2500. Molecular barcoding was employed in the preparation of TCR libraries, with unique molecular identifiers being used to normalize TCRbeta repertoire quantification. TCRdb redid the processing of the public reads, applying fastp at Q25 and MiXCR, and retained in-frame beta chains. Under each unique CDR3 protein, matching rows form one entry showing the most common genes and DNA. The sample yields about 4,300 distinct CDR3 sequences; around 12% were counted once. The ten largest clones capture about 29% of the sample. Sample time point, as interpreted from the label and publication: day 60 (about 2 months) after transplantation. The treatment or condition label, as the study defines it: allogeneic hematopoietic cell transplantation with graft depleted of TCRalphabeta T cells and CD19 B cells. Transplant recipients were children who received TCRalphabeta/CD19-depleted allogeneic hematopoietic cell grafts.

Many counts were recorded for this clonotype. No cognate antigen has been identified for it. No clone much larger than this one lies a single base away; base qualities are absent. Results the study describes overall, beyond this receptor: The apparently early alphabetaT-cell count recovery about two months after transplant was reportedly dependent on only several hundred rapidly expanded clones derived from non-depleted graft cells. Over subsequent months, a decline in hyperexpanded clone frequencies was noted, and after one year, T-cell counts and TCRbeta diversity were mostly ascribed to newly produced T cells. In some patients, high TCRbeta diversity at day 60 was attributed to recipient T cells and intrathymic progenitors that had survived conditioning.

The receptor chain draws on TRBV5-1 and TRBJ2-7; TRBD1 is a possible D gene, resting on 6 matching bases. The sequenced sample was PBMCs, mostly from graft donor cells, obtained 60 days after TCRalphabeta/CD19-depleted stem cell transplant. This receptor was identified in a male patient between 2 and 10 years old who had a stem cell transplant for acute lymphoblastic leukemia, so the T cells may come from the graft donor. At the DNA level, the sequence is TGCGCCAGCAGCTTAACAGGGATCGGCTACGAGCAGTACTTC. Translated, it reads CASSLTGIGYEQYF.